The 29 T cell receptor beta chains listed next were all sequenced from one sample in a study of cytomegalovirus exposure and HLA in healthy donors. The PCR was carried out with 60 Vbeta primers and 13 Jbeta primers. Data came from immunoSEQ multiplex PCR; TCRdb stores just in-frame clones and leaves some out. The table records fewer than 200,000 clones, approximately 71% of them present only once. The sequencing input was PBMCs. The receptors stem from a woman under 30 in good health and CMV-seropositive.

This sequence joins TRBV2 and TRBJ1-2; tentative D call: TRBD1 (6 bases). The V gene lost 4 bases and the J gene lost 3 bases, with 15 bases spanning the gap. The CDR3 extends over 15 amino acids. CDR1 and CDR2 from the germline V gene are SNHLY and FYNNEI. As DNA, the CDR3 is TGTGCCAGCAGTGGAGATGGGGGCGCGCACTATGGCTACACCTTC. This sequence encodes CASSGDGGAHYGYTF. The whole variable domain, filled in from reference TRBV2 and TRBJ1-2, reads EPEVTQTPSHQVTQMGQEVILRCVPISNHLYFYWYRQILGQKVEFLVSFYNNEISEKSEIFDDQFSVERPDGSNFTLKIRSTKLEDSAMYFCASSGDGGAHYGYTFGSGTRLTVV.

This chain joins TRBV10-3 and TRBJ1-4; no reliable D call. V was clipped by 0 bases and J by 0 bases, with 8 bases between them. The CDR3 loop spans 16 amino acids. CDR1 ENHRY and CDR2 SYGVKD come from the germline V gene. The CDR3 region is CAISESTRATNEKLFF. DNA of the CDR3: TGTGCCATCAGTGAGTCGACTCGGGCAACTAATGAAAAACTGTTTTTT.

The chain has TRBV7-3 and TRBJ2-1; TRBD2 matches at 8 bases. J was trimmed by 3 bases and V by 5 bases; bases with no gene match: 6. This CDR3 comprises 15 residues. Per the germline V gene, CDR1 is SGHTA and CDR2 is FQGTGA. This CDR3 reads CASSRLAGSYNEQFF. CDR3 sequence (DNA): TGTGCCAGCAGCCGATTAGCGGGGAGCTACAATGAGCAGTTCTTC.

This clone has just one count. The chain has TRBV7-2 and TRBJ1-4; the D gene is possibly TRBD1 (6 bases). Germline V gives CDR1 SGHTA, CDR2 FQGNSA. Trimming shortened V by 2 bases and J by 7 bases, and 14 bases separated the two germline ends. The CDR3 covers 15 residues. CDR3 nucleotide sequence: TGTGCCAGCAGCTTAACGGGGGGCGCGGGTGAAAAACTGTTTTTT. It specifies CASSLTGGAGEKLFF.

The chain combines TRBV7-2 with TRBJ2-3; TRBD2 aligns across 14 bases. The J segment lost 2 bases and the V segment lost 5 bases, leaving 12 bases of the junction unmatched. The CDR3 has 19 residues. Germline V gene data show CDR1 as SGHTA and CDR2 as FQGNSA. The CDR3: CASSLRTSGGRGHTDTQYF. The CDR3 nucleotides read TGTGCCAGCAGCCTCCGGACTAGCGGGGGGAGGGGACACACAGATACGCAGTATTTT.

This rearrangement joins TRBV6-5 to TRBJ1-2, with D tentatively TRBD1 (6 bases). Germline CDR1 and CDR2: MNHEY and SVGAGI. V lost 3 bases, J lost 0 bases, and 11 bases lay in between. The CDR3 length is 15 residues. CDR3 coding DNA: TGTGCCAGCAGTTATACCGGACAGACTAACTATGGCTACACCTTC. This translates into CASSYTGQTNYGYTF.

In the case of this clone: The same CDR3 is also encoded by other DNA sequences in this sample. This chain links TRBV2 with TRBJ2-3; D is perhaps TRBD1 (5 bases). Germline values: CDR1 SNHLY, CDR2 FYNNEI. There are 15 residues in the CDR3. V shed 4 bases and J shed 2 bases, with 13 bases lying between them. Here the CDR3 reads CASSGRQGVTDTQYF. DNA of the CDR3: TGTGCCAGCAGTGGTCGGCAGGGCGTCACAGATACGCAGTATTTT.

The gene calls are TRBV9 and TRBJ2-7; 11 bases agree with TRBD1. Germline V gene lookup returns CDR1 SGDLS and CDR2 YYNGEE. The CDR3 runs 13 residues. The ends lost 3 bases at V and 6 bases at J; junction bases unmatched: 2. The CDR3 nucleotides read TGTGCCAGCAGCGCCGGGACAGGGGGCGAGCAGTACTTC. It codes for CASSAGTGGEQYF. Complete variable domain (other parts from reference TRBV9 and TRBJ2-7): DSGVTQTPKHLITATGQRVTLRCSPRSGDLSVYWYQQSLDQGLQFLIQYYNGEERAKGNILERFSAQQFPDLHSELNLSSLELGDSALYFCASSAGTGGEQYFGPGTRLTVT.

The gene calls are TRBV9 and TRBJ2-5; 11 bases agree with TRBD2. The length of the CDR3 is 16 residues. The ends lost 0 bases at V and 4 bases at J; junction bases unmatched: 5. The germline V gene has CDR1 SGDLS and CDR2 YYNGEE. The CDR3 bases are TGTGCCAGCAGCGTAGGGGTAGCGGGGGGGCGAGAGACCCAGTACTTC. It is translated as CASSVGVAGGRETQYF.

The chain employs TRBV4-2 and TRBJ2-3; 10 bases are a match to TRBD2. This CDR3 comprises 17 residues. Germline V gene lookup returns CDR1 LGHNA and CDR2 YNFKEQ. V was clipped by 3 bases and J by 6 bases; unmatched bases: 12. This chain's CDR3 is CASSHGWTSGDGDTQYF. CDR3 DNA: TGTGCCAGCAGCCACGGATGGACTAGCGGAGACGGGGATACGCAGTATTTT.

The rearrangement links TRBV5-1 to TRBJ2-5; perhaps TRBD2 as D (6 bases). Trimming took off 0 bases at V and 5 bases at J, with 14 bases between the two ends. Germline V CDR1 and CDR2: SGHRS, YFSETQ. The CDR3 contains 15 residues. The CDR3, as DNA: TGCGCCAGCAGCTTGGCCACGGGGGAAGGGGAGACCCAGTACTTC. As protein: CASSLATGEGETQYF. Complete variable domain (other parts from reference TRBV5-1 and TRBJ2-5): KAGVTQTPRYLIKTRGQQVTLSCSPISGHRSVSWYQQTPGQGLQFLFEYFSETQRNKGNFPGRFSGRQFSNSRSEMNVSTLELGDSALYLCASSLATGEGETQYFGPGTRLLVL.

This chain connects TRBV29-1 to TRBJ1-1; D gene uncertain. Between the trimmed V and J ends, which lost 3 bases and 6 bases, there was a span of 8 bases. Looked up from germline, CDR1 is SQVTM and CDR2 is ANQGSEA. This CDR3 has 11 amino acids. CDR3 sequence: CSVDTGAEAFF. CDR3 sequence (DNA): TGCAGCGTTGACACCGGGGCTGAAGCTTTCTTT.

This chain joins TRBV13 and TRBJ1-4; D remains unclear. Germline CDR1 PRHDT, CDR2 FYEKMQ (reference sequence). This CDR3 has 15 amino acids. V lost 2 bases, J lost 7 bases, and 14 bases lay in between. DNA of the CDR3: TGTGCCAGCAGCTTAAACAGTGGTCCGACTGAAAAACTGTTTTTT. It yields the protein CASSLNSGPTEKLFF.

This clone was found once. In DNA, the CDR3 is TGTGCCTGGACGGAGGCCGGCAATCAGCCCCAGCATTTT. Residues: CAWTEAGNQPQHF. The chain combines TRBV30 with TRBJ1-5, with D hard to call. V was pared by 4 bases and J by 2 bases, with 9 bases between. This CDR3 region has 13 residues. Germline CDR1 reads GTSNPN; CDR2 reads SVGIG (reference sequence).

J is TRBJ2-5 and V is TRBV7-9; the match to TRBD1 covers 7 bases. Germline values: CDR1 SEHNR, CDR2 FQNEAQ (reference sequence). The junction had 3 bases not matched to a gene; V was cut back by 1 base and J by 4 bases. The length of the CDR3 is 14 residues. Here the CDR3 reads CASSLGTGLETQYF. CDR3 bases: TGTGCCAGCAGCTTAGGGACAGGTTTAGAGACCCAGTACTTC.

This clone was observed once. This chain links TRBV9 with TRBJ1-6, with TRBD1 matching 9 bases. V gave up 4 bases and J gave up 8 bases; unmatched junction bases: 10. CDR3 length: 16 residues. Germline assignment: CDR1 SGDLS and CDR2 YYNGEE. Here the CDR3 DNA reads TGTGCCAGCAGCCACAGGGAGGACAGGGGATATTCACCCCTCCACTTT. It yields the protein CASSHREDRGYSPLHF.

The V and J genes are TRBV10-3 and TRBJ1-1; D possibly corresponds to TRBD1 (6 bases). Between the trimmed V and J ends, which lost 7 bases and 4 bases, there was a span of 19 bases. This CDR3 has 15 amino acids. Germline CDR1 is ENHRY and CDR2 is SYGVKD. Here the CDR3 reads CAITRGERGGTEAFF. The CDR3 nucleotides are TGTGCCATCACCAGGGGCGAGCGGGGGGGCACTGAAGCTTTCTTT.

This clone has more than one count but fewer than ten. The chain recombines TRBV7-2 with TRBJ2-7, with 11 bases lining up with TRBD2. V dropped 3 bases and J dropped 0; count of bases not matched to a gene: 1. The CDR3 covers 15 residues. Germline assignment: CDR1 SGHTA and CDR2 FQGNSA. Here the CDR3 DNA reads TGTGCCAGCAGCTTCGGACTAGCGGGCTCCTACGAGCAGTACTTC. Translating gives CASSFGLAGSYEQYF.

The table lists this clone with a few counts. This sequence joins TRBV7-2 and TRBJ2-1; TRBD1 matches 7 bases. J gave up 8 bases and V 6 bases, and 13 bases lay outside the gene matches. The CDR3 length is 15 residues. Germline loops: CDR1 SGHTA, CDR2 FQGNSA. The CDR3 is CASRRGQGVRYEQFF. In nucleotides, the CDR3 is TGTGCCAGCAGACGCGGGCAGGGGGTGAGGTATGAGCAGTTCTTC.

This chain connects TRBV7-3 to TRBJ2-5; perhaps TRBD2 as D (6 bases). Germline V CDR1 and CDR2: SGHTA, FQGTGA. The CDR3 is 13 amino acids. V lost 3 bases and J 7 bases, leaving 12 bases between the germline ends. CDR3 DNA: TGTGCCAGCAGCTTGGGGGGTCGGGGGACCCAGTACTTC. Amino acids: CASSLGGRGTQYF.

This chain joins TRBV6-6 and TRBJ2-5; TRBD2 matches at 12 bases. The germline V gene encodes CDR1 MNHNY and CDR2 SVGAGI (reference sequence). V was clipped by 5 bases and J by 4 bases; unmatched bases: 8. The CDR3 consists of 16 residues. Here the CDR3 reads CASSPRLAGVRETQYF. CDR3 sequence (DNA): TGTGCCAGCAGTCCCCGACTAGCGGGGGTCAGAGAGACCCAGTACTTC.

The J gene is TRBJ1-6, the V gene TRBV5-1; 9 nucleotides agree with TRBD1. Unmatched junction bases numbered 0, after V lost 5 bases and J lost 6 bases. Germline CDR1 SGHRS, CDR2 YFSETQ. CDR3 length: 13 residues. In DNA, the CDR3 is TGCGCCAGCAGGGGACAGGGTAATTCACCCCTCCACTTT. Translating it yields CASRGQGNSPLHF.

This clone has only a few counts. The chain recombines TRBV29-1 with TRBJ1-3; possible D gene TRBD1, 5 bases. The germline V gene has CDR1 SQVTM and CDR2 ANQGSEA. The CDR3 has 13 residues. Trimming shortened V by 8 bases and J by 5 bases, and 16 bases separated the two germline ends. The CDR3 reads CSPRSRGRNTIYF. The CDR3 DNA sequence: TGCAGCCCGCGCTCAAGGGGAAGAAACACCATATATTTT.

The gene calls are TRBV6-6 and TRBJ2-2; D perhaps matches TRBD2 (5 bases). The V gene lost 6 bases and the J gene lost 5 bases, with 13 bases spanning the gap. Per the germline V gene, CDR1 is MNHNY and CDR2 is SVGAGI (reference sequence). CDR3 length equals 14 residues. The CDR3 DNA sequence: TGTGCCAGCAGGGACCAACTAGGGACCGGGGAGCTGTTTTTT. Amino acids: CASRDQLGTGELFF.

The V call is TRBV28, the J call TRBJ1-1; perhaps TRBD1 as D (5 bases). In germline, CDR1 is MDHEN, CDR2 SYDVKM. V shed 7 bases and J shed 0 bases, with 18 bases lying between them. The CDR3 loop spans 16 amino acids. The CDR3 spells CASIPRGAAMNTEAFF. CDR3 nucleotide sequence: TGTGCCAGCATCCCTCGTGGGGCAGCCATGAACACTGAAGCTTTCTTT.

This clone was observed once. This chain uses TRBV2 with TRBJ1-1, with TRBD1 identical over 8 bases. This CDR3 spans 13 amino acids. The trim removed 8 bases at V and 5 bases at J, leaving 7 bases unmatched. Germline CDR1 and CDR2: SNHLY and FYNNEI. The CDR3 reads CASSDRGGTEAFF. CDR3 sequence (DNA): TGTGCCAGCTCTGACAGGGGAGGAACTGAAGCTTTCTTT.

Only one count was recorded for this clone. This rearrangement joins TRBV9 to TRBJ2-5; the D gene is possibly TRBD2 (6 bases). This CDR3 is 15 amino acids long. The germline V gene has CDR1 SGDLS and CDR2 YYNGEE. V lost 0 bases, J lost 1 base, and 10 bases lay in between. CDR3 amino acids: CASSVGNGGQETQYF. CDR3 DNA sequence: TGTGCCAGCAGCGTAGGTAACGGGGGCCAAGAGACCCAGTACTTC.

This clone has a handful of counts. The CDR3 sequence is CASSLVSGAFTDTQYF. The CDR3 bases are TGTGCCAGCAGCTTGGTTTCAGGGGCGTTCACAGATACGCAGTATTTT. The chain combines TRBV5-6 with TRBJ2-3; TRBD1 might be the D (6 bases). Deletions cut 0 bases from V and 2 bases from J, with 13 bases between. This CDR3 is built from 16 residues. Germline V gene data show CDR1 as SGHDT and CDR2 as YYEEEE.

The genes are TRBV10-3 and TRBJ2-5; tentative D call: TRBD1 (5 bases). CDR1 and CDR2 from the germline V gene are ENHRY and SYGVKD. V shed 3 bases and J shed 4 bases, with 18 bases lying between them. This CDR3 has 16 amino acids. The CDR3 DNA reads TGTGCCATCAGTGAAACTCGACAGAAACCCCTAGAGACCCAGTACTTC. It specifies CAISETRQKPLETQYF.